This passage covers 19 T cell receptor beta chains from one sample sequenced in a study of blood T cell repertoires in COVID-19. Assay used: immunoSEQ multiplex PCR; TCRdb lists only in-frame clones, some missing. The sample has 200,000 to 250,000 clones; 75% to 85% are singletons. Source material: peripheral blood. Receptor source: a human donor in a cohort sampled during active COVID-19.

This clone was counted only a few times. This sequence joins TRBV5-1 and TRBJ1-5; D is uncertain. The germline V gene has CDR1 SGHRS and CDR2 YFSETQ. The V end was cut by 0 bases, the J end by 6 bases, with 13 bases between. The length of the CDR3 is 15 residues. CDR3 sequence: CASSLGGGGSQPQHF. The DNA of the CDR3 is TGCGCCAGCAGCTTGGGCGGCGGCGGGAGTCAGCCCCAGCATTTT.

DNA of the CDR3: TGTGCCAGCAGCTTAGGGGTCGCCGGGGGGGCCCATGAGCAGTTCTTC. Protein sequence: CASSLGVAGGAHEQFF. The chain links TRBV7-2 to TRBJ2-1, with 8 bases matching TRBD2. This CDR3 is 16 amino acids long. Germline V gives CDR1 SGHTA, CDR2 FQGNSA. Unmatched junction bases numbered 10, after V lost 1 base and J lost 8 bases.

The gene calls are TRBV6-5 and TRBJ2-7; 9 nucleotides align to TRBD1. Germline CDR1 and CDR2: MNHEY and SVGAGI. CDR3 length: 14 residues. V lost 7 bases, J lost 6 bases, and 10 bases stayed unmatched. CDR3 DNA: TGTGCCAGCAAGAAACAGGGGGCGGAAGGCGAGCAGTACTTC. This translates into CASKKQGAEGEQYF.

The V and J genes are TRBV7-2 and TRBJ1-1; D is perhaps TRBD1 (6 bases). The CDR3 is 14 residues long. V was cut by 1 base and J by 4 bases, with 10 bases left in between. The germline gives CDR1 SGHTA, CDR2 FQGNSA. This CDR3 reads CASSLDRVGTEAFF. The CDR3 DNA is TGTGCCAGCAGCTTAGACAGGGTTGGCACTGAAGCTTTCTTT.

The chain is built from TRBV27 and TRBJ2-5; TRBD2 matches at 16 bases. Germline V gene lookup returns CDR1 MNHEY and CDR2 SMNVEV (reference sequence). J gave up 5 bases and V 10 bases, and 13 bases lay outside the gene matches. The CDR3 consists of 17 residues. CDR3 region: CATALGTSGRALETQYF. CDR3 nucleotides: TGTGCCACCGCCCTGGGGACTAGCGGGAGGGCCTTGGAGACCCAGTACTTC.

J is TRBJ2-7 and V is TRBV7-2; the D gene is possibly TRBD1 (6 bases). Germline CDR1 is SGHTA and CDR2 is FQGNSA. Trimming left V 4 bases short and J 4 bases short, with 14 bases between. This CDR3 spans 14 amino acids. CDR3 DNA: TGTGCCAGCAGCTCAGACCCTCAGGGGTACGAGCAGTACTTC. Its protein is CASSSDPQGYEQYF.

J is TRBJ2-1 and V is TRBV15; D might be TRBD1 (6 bases). CDR1 LNHNV and CDR2 YYDKDF come from the germline V gene (reference sequence). This CDR3 contains 14 residues. V was clipped by 3 bases and J by 6 bases, with 12 bases between them. CDR3 sequence (DNA): TGTGCCACCAGCAGGGACAGACAGTCCAATGAGCAGTTCTTC. Translated: CATSRDRQSNEQFF.

V and J are TRBV19 and TRBJ1-1, with no clear D. With 3 bases removed from V and 4 bases from J, the gap between germline ends came to 12 bases. CDR1 is LNHDA, CDR2 SQIVND, per germline (reference sequence). The CDR3 has 14 amino acids. The DNA of the CDR3 is TGTGCCAGTAGTATGGAGGTAGAGAGCACTGAAGCTTTCTTT. Residues: CASSMEVESTEAFF.

The chain uses TRBV12-3 or TRBV12-4 and TRBJ1-3, with D unclear. This CDR3 comprises 13 residues. V lost 5 bases, J lost 4 bases, and 9 bases lay in between. CDR3 coding DNA: TGTGCCAGCAGTGAGAGGGTGGGAAACACCATATATTTT. Translated: CASSERVGNTIYF.

With respect to this clone: Germline and junction disagree at one end, which may indicate a read error. The chain joins TRBV4-1 to TRBJ2-3; TRBD1 matches at 9 bases. Germline CDR1 and CDR2: MGHRA and YSYEKL. This CDR3 has 14 residues. The DNA of the CDR3 is TGCGCCAGCAGCCACCCACAGGGGGCTAGCCGACAGGATTTT. Protein: CASSHPQGASRQDF.

V and J are TRBV9 and TRBJ1-4, with D unresolved. V shed 0 bases and J shed 12 bases, with 18 bases lying between them. This CDR3 is built from 15 residues. Germline V gene sequence: CDR1 SGDLS, CDR2 YYNGEE. The CDR3 sequence is CASSVVSSLGEELFF. The DNA of the CDR3 is TGTGCCAGCAGCGTAGTCTCGTCGCTTGGGGAGGAACTGTTTTTT.

This clone was observed once. A read error may produce the germline difference seen at one junction end. This chain links TRBV5-4 with TRBJ2-4; 9 bases line up with TRBD2. Germline lookup yields CDR1 SGHNT and CDR2 YYREEE (reference sequence). This CDR3 contains 16 residues. CDR3: CASTLAREGAKNIQYF. CDR3 nucleotides: TGTGCCAGCACCTTGGCGCGGGAGGGGGCCAAAAACATTCAGTACTTC. Combining the CDR3 with reference TRBV5-4 and TRBJ2-4 gives the whole variable domain ETGVTQSPTHLIKTRGQQVTLRCSSQSGHNTVSWYQQALGQGPQFIFQYYREEENGRGNFPPRFSGLQFPNYSSELNVNALELDDSALYLCASTLAREGAKNIQYFGAGTRLSVL.

The chain is built from TRBV9 and TRBJ1-2, with 9 bases fitting TRBD1. The trim removed 3 bases at V and 2 bases at J, leaving 2 bases unmatched. Germline CDR1 reads SGDLS; CDR2 reads YYNGEE. CDR3 size: 14 residues. The CDR3 protein is CASSGTGGNYGYTF. The DNA for the CDR3 is TGTGCCAGCAGCGGCACAGGGGGCAACTATGGCTACACCTTC.

The rearrangement joins TRBV4-1 to TRBJ2-5; 8 nucleotides align to TRBD2. J was trimmed by 4 bases and V by 1 base; bases with no gene match: 5. This CDR3 contains 15 residues. CDR1 and CDR2 from the germline V gene are MGHRA and YSYEKL. CDR3 protein: CASSQAGGPGETQYF. For the CDR3, the DNA is TGCGCCAGCAGCCAAGCGGGGGGGCCGGGAGAGACCCAGTACTTC.

This clone was detected a few times. The chain combines TRBV7-2 with TRBJ2-2; D gene uncertain. Germline V lookup: CDR1 SGHTA, CDR2 FQGNSA. V lost 5 bases to trimming and J lost 1 base, with 20 bases between them. The CDR3 is 18 residues long. The CDR3 DNA reads TGTGCCAGCAGCCTTCAGAGCAGCGCGATACTGAACACCGGGGAGCTGTTTTTT. Translating it yields CASSLQSSAILNTGELFF.

This clone was seen more than once but under ten times. The genes are TRBV28 and TRBJ2-5; 11 nucleotides line up with TRBD1. CDR3 size: 15 residues. Germline V gene sequence: CDR1 MDHEN, CDR2 SYDVKM. J was trimmed by 7 bases and V by 2 bases; bases with no gene match: 6. The CDR3 loop is CASSLQGTGGLTQYF. The CDR3, as DNA: TGTGCCAGCAGTTTACAGGGGACAGGGGGTTTGACCCAGTACTTC.

The CDR3: CAWGTGNQPQHF. The DNA for the CDR3 is TGTGCCTGGGGGACAGGGAATCAGCCCCAGCATTTT. The chain carries TRBV30 and TRBJ1-5, with 9 positions matching TRBD1. CDR1 and CDR2 from the germline V gene are GTSNPN and SVGIG (reference sequence). The CDR3 totals 12 residues. Losses at the gene ends were 5 bases for V and 4 bases for J; bases not matched to a gene: 0.

This chain connects TRBV27 to TRBJ1-1; 10 bases are a match to TRBD1. After removal of 5 bases from V and 5 bases from J, the junction contained 8 bases not matched to a gene. This CDR3 has 15 amino acids. Germline V gives CDR1 MNHEY, CDR2 SMNVEV (reference sequence). This CDR3 reads CASSPRTGGRTEAFF. The CDR3, as DNA: TGTGCCAGCAGTCCTCGGACAGGGGGAAGGACTGAAGCTTTCTTT.

V usage is TRBV19 and J usage is TRBJ1-2, with 10 positions matching TRBD1. The CDR3 is 16 amino acids. In germline, CDR1 is LNHDA, CDR2 SQIVND (reference sequence). V shed 5 bases, J shed 6 bases, and the junction held 12 bases outside the gene matches. The CDR3 sequence: CASSGSRQGAKNGYTF. CDR3 bases: TGTGCCAGTAGTGGGTCTCGACAGGGGGCGAAGAATGGCTACACCTTC. Full variable domain (rest looked up from reference TRBV19 and TRBJ1-2): DGGITQSPKYLFRKEGQNVTLSCEQNLNHDAMYWYRQDPGQGLRLIYYSQIVNDFQKGDIAEGYSVSREKKESFPLTVTSAQKNPTAFYLCASSGSRQGAKNGYTFGSGTRLTVV.